This T cell receptor beta chain is drawn from a study of T-cell memory formation after mild COVID-19. TCRdb re-called the 5' RACE reads with MiXCR, one entry per CDR3 protein. The table has some 300,000 distinct CDR3 sequences, 15% to 20% seen once; the top ten hold 20% to 25%. This clonotype occurred a few times. CDR3 length: 17 residues. V lost 0 bases and J 2 bases, leaving 17 bases between the germline ends. Looked up from germline, CDR1 is LGHNA and CDR2 is YSLEER. This chain joins TRBV4-3 and TRBJ2-7; weak D call: TRBD1 (5 bases). This TCR came from a man in his late teens or twenties who had mild COVID-19 (a few samples of this study predate the infection). Cell type and time point are not known. The sample consisted of PBMCs or a T cell subset sorted from them (not recorded which). The DNA for the CDR3 is TGCGCCAGCAGCCAAGAGCCCCCAGGGCAAGGGACCTACGAGCAGTACTTC. This translates into CASSQEPPGQGTYEQYF.